The 23 T cell receptor beta chains presented below share a single source sample, sequenced in a study of T cells in localized non-small cell lung cancer. Only in-frame clones appear in the TCRdb table, and some are missing; sequencing was by immunoSEQ multiplex PCR. The data contain around 140,000 clones, roughly 90% of them seen just once; the ten biggest clones take up around 1.8%. The sequences come from peripheral blood, collected before any cancer treatment. These receptors were collected from an older female donor with stage I lung adenocarcinoma.

The J gene is TRBJ1-4, the V gene TRBV10-2; D ambiguous. CDR1 is WSHSY, CDR2 SAAADI, per germline. V was cut by 11 bases and J by 5 bases, with 12 bases left in between. This CDR3 spans 12 amino acids. The CDR3 region is CASTGRNEKLFF. The CDR3 nucleotides are TGCGCCTCAACGGGGAGAAATGAAAAACTGTTTTTT.

V usage is TRBV5-4 and J usage is TRBJ2-3; 8 bases map to TRBD1. Germline V lookup: CDR1 SGHNT, CDR2 YYREEE (reference sequence). The CDR3 sequence is 15 residues long. With 9 bases clipped from V and 2 bases from J, the junction kept 11 bases outside the gene matches. The CDR3 sequence is CAISPGQADTDTQYF. CDR3 bases: TGTGCCATCTCCCCGGGACAGGCGGACACAGATACGCAGTATTTT. The variable domain in full, completed from reference TRBV5-4 and TRBJ2-3, reads ETGVTQSPTHLIKTRGQQVTLRCSSQSGHNTVSWYQQALGQGPQFIFQYYREEENGRGNFPPRFSGLQFPNYSSELNVNALELDDSALYLCAISPGQADTDTQYFGPGTRLTVL.

V usage is TRBV18 and J usage is TRBJ2-3; D gene ambiguous. The CDR3 is made up of 13 amino acids. V dropped 0 bases and J dropped 2 bases, with 3 bases sitting between them. Germline V gene data show CDR1 as KGHSH and CDR2 as LQKENI. The CDR3 reads CASSPPNTDTQYF. The CDR3 nucleotides read TGTGCCAGCTCACCACCGAACACAGATACGCAGTATTTT.

V usage is TRBV28 and J usage is TRBJ2-5, with 14 bases matching TRBD2. CDR3 size: 19 residues. Germline V gene data show CDR1 as MDHEN and CDR2 as SYDVKM. Unmatched junction bases numbered 16, after V lost 6 bases and J lost 4 bases. Written as DNA, the CDR3 is TGTGCCAGCAGATATAACAACCGGACTAGCGGGAGGAGGGGAGAGACCCAGTACTTC. Translated: CASRYNNRTSGRRGETQYF.

The chain uses TRBV21-1 and TRBJ2-2; TRBD2 is taken as the D call from the table, unchecked against the DNA. TRBV21-1 is shown as a pseudogene. CDR3 length: 18 amino acids. CDR3 DNA: TGTGCCAGCAGCAAACGTCGGATTGGCGGGAGCGTCACCGGGGAGCTGTTTTTT. Amino acids: CASSKRRIGGSVTGELFF.

This chain joins TRBV28 and TRBJ1-2; no reliable D call. The V end was cut by 7 bases, the J end by 1 base, with 16 bases between. CDR1 MDHEN and CDR2 SYDVKM come from the germline V gene. The CDR3 runs to 15 residues. CDR3 amino acids: CASNSGRNFNYGYTF. CDR3 DNA: TGTGCCAGCAATAGTGGGAGGAACTTTAACTATGGCTACACCTTC.

The V gene is TRBV5-4, the J gene TRBJ1-1; D not resolved. From germline, CDR1 is SGHNT and CDR2 YYREEE (reference sequence). This CDR3 contains 16 residues. Trimming removed 0 bases at V and 5 bases at J, with 17 bases between. CDR3 region: CASSLAGSFGLTEAFF. Written as DNA, the CDR3 is TGTGCCAGCAGCTTGGCCGGGTCCTTCGGGCTGACTGAAGCTTTCTTT.

This rearrangement joins TRBV7-9 to TRBJ2-5; D not resolved. CDR1 and CDR2 (germline): SEHNR, FQNEAQ (reference sequence). This CDR3 has 12 amino acids. Trimming removed 5 bases from V and 4 bases from J, with 8 bases in between. CDR3 nucleotides: TGTGCCAGCAGCCGATACGGAGAGACCCAGTACTTC. It encodes CASSRYGETQYF.

The genes are TRBV9 and TRBJ2-3; 7 bases align to TRBD1. Unmatched junction bases numbered 4, after V lost 0 bases and J lost 0 bases. CDR3 length: 16 residues. Germline CDR1 is SGDLS and CDR2 is YYNGEE. The CDR3 DNA reads TGTGCCAGCAGCGTAGTGGGACAGACTAGCACAGATACGCAGTATTTT. Amino acid sequence: CASSVVGQTSTDTQYF.

This chain joins TRBV7-9 and TRBJ1-4, with D maybe TRBD1 (5 bases). This CDR3 is 14 amino acids long. V lost 4 bases and J lost 7, with 13 bases in between. Looked up from germline, CDR1 is SEHNR and CDR2 is FQNEAQ (reference sequence). This CDR3 is CASSYEAGIEKLFF. The CDR3 DNA reads as TGTGCCAGCAGCTATGAAGCAGGGATTGAAAAACTGTTTTTT.

The chain is built from TRBV5-1 and TRBJ1-1; weak D call: TRBD1 (5 bases). The germline V gene encodes CDR1 SGHRS and CDR2 YFSETQ. V was cut by 3 bases and J by 8 bases, with 17 bases left in between. The CDR3 extends over 14 amino acids. The CDR3 DNA reads as TGCGCCAGCAGCTCGGGGCAGGGAGGTTTCGAAGCTTTCTTT. Translated, it gives CASSSGQGGFEAFF.

The table lists this clone with a few counts. The CDR3 loop reads CASSLELGLNSPLHF. The CDR3 nucleotides read TGCGCCAGCAGCTTGGAACTAGGTCTGAATTCACCCCTCCACTTT. The chain couples TRBV5-1 to TRBJ1-6; D remains unclear. Trimming pared 0 bases from V and 7 bases from J, leaving 11 bases between. The CDR3 has 15 residues. The germline CDR1 and CDR2 sequences are SGHRS and YFSETQ.

This CDR3 is CASSSSGVSYNEQFF. CDR3 sequence (DNA): TGTGCCAGCAGCTCCAGCGGGGTATCCTACAATGAGCAGTTCTTC. This sequence joins TRBV9 and TRBJ2-1; 7 positions agree with TRBD2. Trimming removed 4 bases from V and 1 base from J; junction bases left unmatched: 5. The CDR3 spans 15 residues. Germline loops: CDR1 SGDLS, CDR2 YYNGEE.

This rearrangement joins TRBV7-8 to TRBJ1-5; perhaps TRBD1 as D (5 bases). The CDR3 runs to 17 residues. Germline values: CDR1 SGHVS, CDR2 FQNEAQ. V was shortened by 1 base and J by 7 bases, with 20 bases between the two germline ends. CDR3 sequence reads: CASSLVWDTRVRQPQHF. CDR3 bases: TGTGCCAGCAGCTTAGTATGGGATACCAGGGTAAGGCAGCCCCAGCATTTT.

The gene calls are TRBV19 and TRBJ2-1; D gene ambiguous. This CDR3 has 12 residues. Germline CDR1 is LNHDA and CDR2 is SQIVND (reference sequence). V was shortened by 4 bases and J by 4 bases, with 5 bases between the two germline ends. CDR3 protein: CASSTAYNEQFF. CDR3 nucleotide sequence: TGTGCCAGTAGTACGGCGTACAATGAGCAGTTCTTC. The whole variable domain, filled in from reference TRBV19 and TRBJ2-1, reads DGGITQSPKYLFRKEGQNVTLSCEQNLNHDAMYWYRQDPGQGLRLIYYSQIVNDFQKGDIAEGYSVSREKKESFPLTVTSAQKNPTAFYLCASSTAYNEQFFGPGTRLTVL.

The chain uses TRBV5-1 and TRBJ2-2; D possibly corresponds to TRBD1 (7 bases). Germline assignment: CDR1 SGHRS and CDR2 YFSETQ. V was pared by 0 bases and J by 7 bases, with 13 bases between. The CDR3 covers 15 residues. The CDR3 DNA is TGCGCCAGCAGCTTGGCCCCGCGGGACAGCGGGGAGCTGTTTTTT. This gives the protein CASSLAPRDSGELFF.

The chain carries TRBV7-2 and TRBJ2-5, with TRBD1 matching over 7 bases. CDR1 is SGHTA and CDR2 is FQGNSA in the germline V gene. V lost 5 bases, J lost 2 bases, and 5 bases stayed unmatched. The CDR3 is made up of 14 amino acids. The CDR3 loop reads CASSHTGVQETQYF. CDR3 bases: TGTGCCAGCAGCCACACAGGGGTACAAGAGACCCAGTACTTC.

This clone was detected a few times. The chain uses TRBV7-9 and TRBJ1-5, with D tentatively TRBD1 (6 bases). V was trimmed by 0 bases and J by 0 bases, leaving 12 bases between them. This CDR3 spans 17 amino acids. Germline CDR1 is SEHNR and CDR2 is FQNEAQ (reference sequence). The CDR3 DNA reads as TGTGCCAGCAGCTTAGCTGTTACACAGGGTAGCAATCAGCCCCAGCATTTT. Protein sequence: CASSLAVTQGSNQPQHF.

This clone was seen only a few times. The gene calls are TRBV5-8 and TRBJ2-6; maybe TRBD1 (6 bases). CDR3 length: 18 residues. Germline CDR1 is SGHTS and CDR2 is YDEGEE. Trimming took off 4 bases at V and 3 bases at J, with 20 bases between the two ends. The CDR3 is CASSPGQGRLVGANVLTF. CDR3 in DNA: TGTGCCAGCAGCCCCGGGCAGGGGAGATTAGTTGGGGCCAACGTCCTGACTTTC.

J is TRBJ1-6 and V is TRBV21-1; TRBD1, as called in the table, went unchecked against the DNA. TRBV21-1 corresponds to a pseudogene. This CDR3 is 14 amino acids long. CDR3 DNA sequence: TGTGCCAGCCCACACGGCAGGGTAGGGGGTCCCCTCCACTTT. Translating gives CASPHGRVGGPLHF.

As regards this clone: The same CDR3 can be traced to other DNA sequences in this sample. The chain links TRBV2 to TRBJ2-7, with TRBD2 matching over 9 bases. This CDR3 has 14 residues. Looked up from germline, CDR1 is SNHLY and CDR2 is FYNNEI. Losses at the gene ends were 6 bases for V and 0 bases for J; bases not matched to a gene: 3. Here the CDR3 reads CASRGSGSSYEQYF. Here the CDR3 DNA reads TGTGCCAGCAGAGGTAGCGGGAGCTCCTACGAGCAGTACTTC.

In its sample, this clone was seen a few times. The genes are TRBV25-1 and TRBJ2-4, with 7 nucleotides matching TRBD2. V lost 4 bases to trimming and J lost 6 bases; unmatched junction nucleotides: 0. CDR3 length: 12 residues. The germline V gene encodes CDR1 MGHDK and CDR2 SYGVNS. CDR3 nucleotide sequence: TGTGCCAGCAGTGGGGGGGGAAACATTCAGTACTTC. Amino acids: CASSGGGNIQYF.

CDR3 DNA: TGTGCCAGCGGATACGAGCAGTACTTC. Protein sequence: CASGYEQYF. The chain recombines TRBV2 with TRBJ2-5; no firm D call. The end of the DNA fits TRBJ2-7 better, so the J call may be wrong. Germline-derived CDR1 and CDR2 are SNHLY and FYNNEI. The CDR3 loop spans 9 amino acids.